The 30 T cell receptor beta chains below all came from one sample that was sequenced in a study of T cell clonotyping in hematopoietic cell transplantation. The repertoire was sequenced with immunoSEQ multiplex PCR; TCRdb's copy has only in-frame clones and lacks some. In the table there are about 18,000 clones, roughly 88% of which are singletons. Time point here: recipient sample about 28 days before transplant, after cytoreduction. The input for sequencing was peripheral blood mononuclear cells, taken before stem cell transplant. The receptors shown here come from a man aged 50 or older with acute myeloid leukemia. Some clones in this sample may be carry-over from other donors' samples.

The CDR3 region has the DNA TGTGCCAGCAGCGCCGTGCGGACTTCCAACGAGCAGTACTTC. This translates into CASSAVRTSNEQYF. This chain connects TRBV7-2 to TRBJ2-7, with a possible D match to TRBD2 (5 bases). Trimming cost V 5 bases and J 5 bases, with 16 bases left between them. Germline CDR1 SGHTA, CDR2 FQGNSA. CDR3 length: 14 amino acids.

V and J are TRBV18 and TRBJ2-7, with 8 bases matching TRBD1. CDR3 length: 14 amino acids. V lost 3 bases, J lost 5 bases, and 6 bases stayed unmatched. From germline, CDR1 is KGHSH and CDR2 LQKENI. CDR3 protein: CASSPAGGMDEQYF. For the CDR3, the DNA is TGTGCCAGCTCACCGGCAGGGGGCATGGACGAGCAGTACTTC.

The rearrangement uses TRBV27 and TRBJ1-2; possibly TRBD1 for D (5 bases). Germline V CDR1 and CDR2: MNHEY, SMNVEV (reference sequence). V lost 4 bases, J lost 3 bases, and 9 bases lay in between. The CDR3 sequence is 13 residues long. The CDR3 coding sequence is TGTGCCAGCAGTTGGGGGATTGACTATGGCTACACCTTC. This sequence encodes CASSWGIDYGYTF.

V and J are TRBV7-9 and TRBJ2-7, with 11 bases lining up with TRBD2. J lost 4 bases, V lost 5 bases, and 7 bases had no gene match. In germline, CDR1 is SEHNR, CDR2 FQNEAQ (reference sequence). CDR3 length: 15 residues. The CDR3 region is CASSQRTSGPYEQYF. The CDR3 coding sequence is TGTGCCAGCAGCCAACGGACTAGCGGGCCGTACGAGCAGTACTTC.

This clone showed up just a few times. The chain combines TRBV7-9 with TRBJ1-1; D unclear. The germline V gene has CDR1 SEHNR and CDR2 FQNEAQ (reference sequence). The V and J ends lost 1 base and 5 bases respectively, with 5 bases between them. CDR3 length: 12 amino acids. The DNA of the CDR3 is TGTGCCAGCAGCTTAGACGGAACTGAAGCTTTCTTT. Its translation is CASSLDGTEAFF.

The chain joins TRBV4-1 to TRBJ2-2; no definite D call. CDR1 and CDR2 (germline): MGHRA, YSYEKL. The ends were cut back, 0 bases at V and 5 bases at J, with 10 bases in the middle. The CDR3 has 15 amino acids. CDR3 sequence (DNA): TGCGCCAGCAGCCAAGATTCTACAGCTACCGGGGAGCTGTTTTTT. Translating it yields CASSQDSTATGELFF.

The chain carries TRBV7-9 and TRBJ1-6; D gene uncertain. The germline CDR1 and CDR2 sequences are SEHNR and FQNEAQ (reference sequence). The V end was cut by 5 bases, the J end by 4 bases, with 15 bases between. This CDR3 region has 16 residues. CDR3 nucleotides: TGTGCCAGCAGCCCCCGAGGAAAGGTTTATAATTCACCCCTCCACTTT. Protein product: CASSPRGKVYNSPLHF.

The rearrangement links TRBV27 to TRBJ2-1, with 10 bases aligning to TRBD2. The germline gives CDR1 MNHEY, CDR2 SMNVEV (reference sequence). Trimming removed 0 bases from V and 7 bases from J; junction bases left unmatched: 3. The CDR3 sequence is 15 residues long. DNA for the CDR3: TGTGCCAGCAGTTTATCCGGTAGCGGGGGGAATGAGCAGTTCTTC. Amino acid sequence: CASSLSGSGGNEQFF.

This rearrangement joins TRBV19 to TRBJ2-5; D remains unclear. This CDR3 spans 13 amino acids. CDR1 and CDR2 (germline): LNHDA, SQIVND (reference sequence). With 3 bases removed from V and 0 bases from J, the gap between germline ends came to 5 bases. The CDR3 is CASSMSNQETQYF. CDR3 DNA sequence: TGTGCCAGTAGTATGTCTAACCAAGAGACCCAGTACTTC.

The chain links TRBV10-3 to TRBJ2-5, with 8 bases matching TRBD1. Germline trimming cut 3 bases from V and 4 bases from J; bases unmatched to any gene: 4. The germline V gene encodes CDR1 ENHRY and CDR2 SYGVKD. This CDR3 region has 14 residues. CDR3 nucleotides: TGTGCCATCAGTGACAGGGGGCCAGGAGAGACCCAGTACTTC. This codes for CAISDRGPGETQYF.

J is TRBJ1-5 and V is TRBV27; TRBD1 matches 7 bases. Unmatched junction bases numbered 5, after V lost 6 bases and J lost 0 bases. CDR1 and CDR2 (germline): MNHEY, SMNVEV (reference sequence). The CDR3 contains 15 residues. The CDR3 loop reads CASSLGDSSNQPQHF. Written as DNA, the CDR3 is TGTGCCAGCAGCTTAGGGGACAGTAGCAATCAGCCCCAGCATTTT.

The rearrangement links TRBV19 to TRBJ1-2; D is uncertain. Germline V gene sequence: CDR1 LNHDA, CDR2 SQIVND (reference sequence). V lost 6 bases to trimming and J lost 0 bases, with 11 bases between them. The CDR3 extends over 14 amino acids. Here the CDR3 reads CASRPSIANYGYTF. CDR3 nucleotides: TGTGCCAGTAGGCCGTCCATCGCTAACTATGGCTACACCTTC.

Note on this clone: One end of the junction varies from germline; a read error may be responsible. The V call is TRBV10-3, the J call TRBJ2-7; the D gene is possibly TRBD2 (7 bases). CDR1 is ENHRY, CDR2 SYGVKD, per germline. This CDR3 spans 16 amino acids. The CDR3 nucleotides read TGTGCCAGCAGTTTGGGGGGGCCCCCGGCCGCCTACGAGCAGTACTTC. It codes for CASSLGGPPAAYEQYF.

The rearrangement joins TRBV6-6 to TRBJ2-6, with no clear D. CDR3 length: 15 amino acids. V shed 6 bases and J shed 0 bases, with 9 bases lying between them. Germline lookup yields CDR1 MNHNY and CDR2 SVGAGI (reference sequence). The CDR3 nucleotides read TGTGCCAGCAGGCGACGCGGCTCTGGGGCCAACGTCCTGACTTTC. Protein product: CASRRRGSGANVLTF.

The DNA for the CDR3 is TGTGCCAGCATCTTGACTAGCAGTGTGGCAGATACGCAGTATTTT. Its translation is CASILTSSVADTQYF. The chain combines TRBV7-2 with TRBJ2-3; 7 nucleotides agree with TRBD2. V was pared by 7 bases and J by 4 bases, with 11 bases of the junction left unmatched. This CDR3 region has 15 residues. Germline assignment: CDR1 SGHTA and CDR2 FQGNSA.

The chain is built from TRBV7-2 and TRBJ2-7; 7 bases match TRBD1. Germline V gene lookup returns CDR1 SGHTA and CDR2 FQGNSA. V shed 0 bases and J 2 bases; nucleotides not matched to a gene: 7. The CDR3 totals 16 residues. The CDR3 bases are TGTGCCAGCAGCTTAGCAGGCTCGGGACAGACCTACGAGCAGTACTTC. Its translation: CASSLAGSGQTYEQYF.

The rearrangement links TRBV15 to TRBJ2-7; TRBD1 is a possible D gene (6 bases). This CDR3 contains 14 residues. V lost 4 bases, J lost 6 bases, and 16 bases lay in between. Germline lookup yields CDR1 LNHNV and CDR2 YYDKDF (reference sequence). As DNA, the CDR3 is TGTGCCACCAGCACCCGGGACACAACGCGCGAGCAGTACTTC. Amino acids: CATSTRDTTREQYF.

The chain links TRBV11-2 to TRBJ2-3, with 9 bases that match TRBD1. The ends lost 7 bases at V and 7 bases at J; junction bases unmatched: 9. Germline CDR1 SGHAT, CDR2 FQNNGV. The CDR3 runs to 14 residues. CDR3 in DNA: TGTGCCAGCACCCAGGACAGGGGTTCATATACGCAGTATTTT. Residues: CASTQDRGSYTQYF.

CDR3 nucleotides: TGTGCCAGCAGCTTAGGTGGGGCCGGGTGGGCTTTCTTT. Its translation: CASSLGGAGWAFF. The chain has TRBV7-9 and TRBJ1-1; tentative D call: TRBD1 (5 bases). The V and J ends lost 1 base and 11 bases respectively, with 14 bases between them. Looked up from germline, CDR1 is SEHNR and CDR2 is FQNEAQ (reference sequence). CDR3 length: 13 amino acids.

The J gene is TRBJ2-5, the V gene TRBV5-1; 8 bases agree with TRBD2. Trimming at V came to 2 bases and at J to 5 bases, leaving 5 bases not matched to a gene. This CDR3 region has 14 residues. CDR1 is SGHRS and CDR2 is YFSETQ in the germline V gene. CDR3 sequence: CASSFLGGGETQYF. CDR3 nucleotides: TGCGCCAGCAGCTTTCTCGGCGGGGGGGAGACCCAGTACTTC.

The V call is TRBV6-5, the J call TRBJ1-6; D is unresolved. Germline CDR1 and CDR2: MNHEY and SVGAGI. V was shortened by 10 bases and J by 0 bases, with 10 bases between the two germline ends. CDR3 length: 14 residues. The chain's CDR3 is CATFGSSYNSPLHF. Written as DNA, the CDR3 is TGTGCCACCTTTGGTAGCTCCTATAATTCACCCCTCCACTTT.

Only one count was recorded for this clone. This sequence joins TRBV2 and TRBJ2-4; 7 bases line up with TRBD1. Germline CDR1 SNHLY, CDR2 FYNNEI. V lost 7 bases and J lost 1; bases outside the gene matches: 10. This CDR3 contains 16 residues. The CDR3 here is CASNRGTARAKNIQYF. For the CDR3, the DNA is TGTGCCAGCAATAGGGGGACAGCACGCGCCAAAAACATTCAGTACTTC.

This clone was observed a single time. This rearrangement joins TRBV30 to TRBJ1-1, with 8 bases lining up with TRBD1. Per the germline V gene, CDR1 is GTSNPN and CDR2 is SVGIG (reference sequence). V shed 2 bases, J shed 10 bases, and the junction held 15 bases outside the gene matches. This CDR3 has 15 residues. The CDR3 nucleotides read TGTGCCTGGAGTTCCCCGACAGGGGCCTCGGTGGTAGCTTTCTTT. Protein sequence: CAWSSPTGASVVAFF.

The sample holds one count of this clone. DNA of the CDR3: TGTGCCAGCAGTTGGAAAGGGACTTCTAACAATGAGCAGTTCTTC. Translation: CASSWKGTSNNEQFF. The chain links TRBV27 to TRBJ2-1, with a possible D match to TRBD2 (6 bases). The V end was cut by 4 bases, the J end by 5 bases, with 15 bases between. Per the germline V gene, CDR1 is MNHEY and CDR2 is SMNVEV (reference sequence). The CDR3 covers 15 residues.

The J gene is TRBJ1-1, the V gene TRBV11-2; D remains ambiguous. CDR1 is SGHAT, CDR2 FQNNGV, per germline. The CDR3 sequence is 13 residues long. Deletions cut 2 bases from V and 1 base from J, with 5 bases between. The CDR3 sequence is CASSLYENTEAFF. CDR3 sequence (DNA): TGTGCCAGCAGCTTATACGAGAACACTGAAGCTTTCTTT.

This chain links TRBV29-1 with TRBJ2-5; D might be TRBD1 (5 bases). From germline, CDR1 is SQVTM and CDR2 ANQGSEA. V gave up 4 bases and J gave up 1 base, with 7 bases separating them. This CDR3 contains 12 residues. The CDR3 region has the DNA TGCAGCGTTGCCCAGGGCCAAGAGACCCAGTACTTC. Translating gives CSVAQGQETQYF.

The chain couples TRBV18 to TRBJ1-2; possibly TRBD1 for D (6 bases). This CDR3 contains 14 residues. Germline V gene lookup returns CDR1 KGHSH and CDR2 LQKENI. V shed 1 base and J shed 2 bases, with 8 bases lying between them. DNA of the CDR3: TGTGCCAGCTCACCACAGGACAGCAACTATGGCTACACCTTC. Translation gives CASSPQDSNYGYTF.

This clone has only one observation. The chain employs TRBV7-2 and TRBJ1-1, with D possibly being TRBD1 (5 bases). The CDR3 runs 14 residues. The germline V gene encodes CDR1 SGHTA and CDR2 FQGNSA. With 2 bases removed from V and 5 bases from J, the gap between germline ends came to 12 bases. CDR3 in amino acids: CASSLIGGDTEAFF. The CDR3 bases are TGTGCCAGCAGCTTAATCGGAGGGGATACTGAAGCTTTCTTT.

This chain uses TRBV7-8 with TRBJ1-2, with 8 bases that match TRBD1. CDR1 SGHVS and CDR2 FQNEAQ come from the germline V gene. The CDR3 is made up of 14 amino acids. Germline trimming cut 2 bases from V and 7 bases from J; bases unmatched to any gene: 6. The DNA of the CDR3 is TGTGCCAGCAGCTTAATCCAGGACAGGGTTGGCTACACCTTC. It translates to CASSLIQDRVGYTF.

This clone appeared a single time. The gene calls are TRBV27 and TRBJ1-6; D remains ambiguous. The ends were cut back, 2 bases at V and 7 bases at J, with 18 bases in the middle. CDR1 and CDR2 (germline): MNHEY, SMNVEV (reference sequence). The CDR3 is made up of 17 amino acids. CDR3 nucleotides: TGTGCCAGCAGTTTAGGAGAAGGCACCCGGTACAATTCACCCCTCCACTTT. As protein: CASSLGEGTRYNSPLHF.